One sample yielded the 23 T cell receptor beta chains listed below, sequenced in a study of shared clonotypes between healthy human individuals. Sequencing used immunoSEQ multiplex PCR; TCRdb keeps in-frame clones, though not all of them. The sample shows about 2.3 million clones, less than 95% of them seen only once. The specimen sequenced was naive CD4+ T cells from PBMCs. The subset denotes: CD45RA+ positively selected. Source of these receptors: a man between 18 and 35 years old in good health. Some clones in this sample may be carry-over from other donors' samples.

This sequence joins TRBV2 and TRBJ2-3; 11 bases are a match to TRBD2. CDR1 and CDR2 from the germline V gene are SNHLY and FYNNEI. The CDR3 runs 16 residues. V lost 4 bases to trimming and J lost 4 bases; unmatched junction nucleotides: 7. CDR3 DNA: TGTGCCAGCAGTGGGGAACTAGCGGGAGTTTCAGATACGCAGTATTTT. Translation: CASSGELAGVSDTQYF.

The DNA for the CDR3 is TGTGCCAGCAGTGAAGGTTCTCGGGACAATCAGCCCCAGCATTTT. Translating it yields CASSEGSRDNQPQHF. V is TRBV2 and J is TRBJ1-5; D is undetermined. V lost 1 base and J lost 3, with 10 bases in between. The CDR3 sequence is 15 residues long. Germline values: CDR1 SNHLY, CDR2 FYNNEI.

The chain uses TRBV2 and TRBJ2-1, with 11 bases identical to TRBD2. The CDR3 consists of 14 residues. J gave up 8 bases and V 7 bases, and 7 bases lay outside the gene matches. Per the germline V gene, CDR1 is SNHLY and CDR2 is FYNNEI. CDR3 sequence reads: CASNRLAGRDEQFF. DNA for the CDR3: TGTGCCAGCAATCGACTAGCGGGACGGGATGAGCAGTTCTTC.

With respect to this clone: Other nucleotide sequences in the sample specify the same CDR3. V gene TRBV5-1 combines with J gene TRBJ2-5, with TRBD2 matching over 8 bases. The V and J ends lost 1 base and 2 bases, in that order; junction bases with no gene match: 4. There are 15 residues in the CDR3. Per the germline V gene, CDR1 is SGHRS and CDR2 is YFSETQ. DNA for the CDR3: TGCGCCAGCAGCTTGTCCAGCGGGGGTCAAGAGACCCAGTACTTC. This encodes CASSLSSGGQETQYF.

The CDR3 bases are TGCGCCTCTGCGGCGGGAGGTCGTTACAATGAGCAGTTCTTC. It translates to CASAAGGRYNEQFF. The rearrangement uses TRBV4-1 and TRBJ2-1, with 8 bases that match TRBD2. The CDR3 covers 14 residues. Trimming cost V 11 bases and J 4 bases; bases outside gene matches: 10. Germline CDR1 MGHRA, CDR2 YSYEKL.

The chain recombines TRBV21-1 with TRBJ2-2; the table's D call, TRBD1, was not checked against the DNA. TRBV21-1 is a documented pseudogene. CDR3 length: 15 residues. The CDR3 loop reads CASSPFQVFTGELFF. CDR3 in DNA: TGTGCCAGCAGCCCGTTCCAGGTATTCACCGGGGAGCTGTTTTTT.

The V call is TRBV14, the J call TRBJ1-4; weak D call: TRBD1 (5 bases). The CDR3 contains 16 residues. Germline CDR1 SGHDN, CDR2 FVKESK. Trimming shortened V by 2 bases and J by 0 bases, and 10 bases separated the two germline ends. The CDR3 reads CASSQRQPATNEKLFF. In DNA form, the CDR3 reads TGTGCCAGCAGCCAACGACAGCCCGCAACTAATGAAAAACTGTTTTTT.

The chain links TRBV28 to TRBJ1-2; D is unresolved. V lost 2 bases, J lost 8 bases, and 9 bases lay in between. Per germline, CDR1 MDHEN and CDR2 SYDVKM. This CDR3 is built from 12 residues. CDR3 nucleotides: TGTGCCAGCAGTTTAGCCGAAGGCGGCTACACCTTC. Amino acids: CASSLAEGGYTF.

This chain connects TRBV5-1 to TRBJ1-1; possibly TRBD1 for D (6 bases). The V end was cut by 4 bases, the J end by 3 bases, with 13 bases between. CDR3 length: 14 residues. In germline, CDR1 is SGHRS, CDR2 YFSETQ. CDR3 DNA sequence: TGCGCCAGCAGCCAAGGACAGACCTACACTGAAGCTTTCTTT. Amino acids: CASSQGQTYTEAFF.

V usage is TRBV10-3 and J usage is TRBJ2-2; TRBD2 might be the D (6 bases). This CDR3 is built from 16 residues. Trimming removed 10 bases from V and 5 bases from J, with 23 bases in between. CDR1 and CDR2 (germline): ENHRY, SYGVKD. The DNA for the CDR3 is TGTGCCACCCAGAGGGCGGGACCCCGGACGACCGGGGAGCTGTTTTTT. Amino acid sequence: CATQRAGPRTTGELFF.

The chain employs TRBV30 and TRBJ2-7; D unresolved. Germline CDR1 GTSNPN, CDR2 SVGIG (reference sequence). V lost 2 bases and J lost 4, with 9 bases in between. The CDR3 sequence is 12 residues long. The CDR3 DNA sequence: TGTGCCTGGAGTATGCATAGGTACGAGCAGTACTTC. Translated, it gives CAWSMHRYEQYF. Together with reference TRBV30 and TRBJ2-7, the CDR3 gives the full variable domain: SQTIHQWPATLVQPVGSPLSLECTVEGTSNPNLYWYRQAAGRGLQLLFYSVGIGQISSEVPQNLSASRPQDRQFILSSKKLLLSDSGFYLCAWSMHRYEQYFGPGTRLTVT.

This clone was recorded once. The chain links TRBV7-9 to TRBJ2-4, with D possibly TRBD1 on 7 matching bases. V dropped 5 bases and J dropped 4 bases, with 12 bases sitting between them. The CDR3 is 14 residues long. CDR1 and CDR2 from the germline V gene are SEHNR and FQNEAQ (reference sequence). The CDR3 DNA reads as TGTGCCAGCAGCCCAGGGGGGATTAAAAACATTCAGTACTTC. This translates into CASSPGGIKNIQYF.

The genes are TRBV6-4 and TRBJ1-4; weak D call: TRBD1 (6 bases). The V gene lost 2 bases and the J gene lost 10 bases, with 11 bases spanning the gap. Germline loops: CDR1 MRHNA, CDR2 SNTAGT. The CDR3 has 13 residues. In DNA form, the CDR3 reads TGTGCCAGCAGTGACCCACAGGGACGAAAACTGTTTTTT. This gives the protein CASSDPQGRKLFF.

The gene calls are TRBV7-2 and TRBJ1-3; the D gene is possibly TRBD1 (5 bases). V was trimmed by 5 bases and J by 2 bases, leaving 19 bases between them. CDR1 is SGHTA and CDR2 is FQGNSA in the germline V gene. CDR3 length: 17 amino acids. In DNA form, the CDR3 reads TGTGCCAGCAGCCCCGGGGGGACGGTCGCAACTGGAAACACCATATATTTT. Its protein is CASSPGGTVATGNTIYF.

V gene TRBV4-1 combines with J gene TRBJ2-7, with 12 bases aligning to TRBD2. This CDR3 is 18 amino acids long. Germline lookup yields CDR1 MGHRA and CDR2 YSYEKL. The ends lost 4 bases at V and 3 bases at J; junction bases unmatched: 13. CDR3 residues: CASSPRLAGEVPYYEQYF. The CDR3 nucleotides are TGCGCCAGCAGCCCTCGACTAGCGGGGGAAGTCCCCTACTACGAGCAGTACTTC.

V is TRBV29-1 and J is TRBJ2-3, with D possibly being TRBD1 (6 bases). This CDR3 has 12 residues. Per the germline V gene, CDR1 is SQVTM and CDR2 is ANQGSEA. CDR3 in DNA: TGCAGTGTGGGGGCCCCCACAGATACGCAGTATTTT. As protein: CSVGAPTDTQYF.

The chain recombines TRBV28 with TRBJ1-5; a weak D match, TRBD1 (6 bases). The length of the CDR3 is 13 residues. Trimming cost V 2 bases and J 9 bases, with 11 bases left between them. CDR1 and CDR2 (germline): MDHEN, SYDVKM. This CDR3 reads CASSLNQGRPQHF. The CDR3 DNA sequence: TGTGCCAGCAGTTTAAACCAGGGGCGGCCCCAGCATTTT.

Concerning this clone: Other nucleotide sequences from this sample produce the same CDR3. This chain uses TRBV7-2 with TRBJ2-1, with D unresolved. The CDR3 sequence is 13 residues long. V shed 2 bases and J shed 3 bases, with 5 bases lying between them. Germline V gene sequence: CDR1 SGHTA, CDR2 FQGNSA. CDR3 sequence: CASSLSHYNEQFF. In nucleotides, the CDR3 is TGTGCCAGCAGCTTATCCCACTACAATGAGCAGTTCTTC.

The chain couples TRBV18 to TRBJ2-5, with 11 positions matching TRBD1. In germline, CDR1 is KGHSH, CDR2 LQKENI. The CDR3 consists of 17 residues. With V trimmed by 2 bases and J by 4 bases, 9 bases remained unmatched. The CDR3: CASSPGAGQGARETQYF. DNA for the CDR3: TGTGCCAGCTCACCAGGGGCAGGACAGGGGGCGAGAGAGACCCAGTACTTC.

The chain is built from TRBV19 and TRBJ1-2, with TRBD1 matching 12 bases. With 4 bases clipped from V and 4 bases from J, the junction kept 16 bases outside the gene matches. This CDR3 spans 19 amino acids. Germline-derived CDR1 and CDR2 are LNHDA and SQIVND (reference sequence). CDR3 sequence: CASSTPPGQGAVLLYGYTF. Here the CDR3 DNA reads TGTGCCAGTAGTACCCCCCCGGGACAGGGGGCGGTTCTTCTCTATGGCTACACCTTC.

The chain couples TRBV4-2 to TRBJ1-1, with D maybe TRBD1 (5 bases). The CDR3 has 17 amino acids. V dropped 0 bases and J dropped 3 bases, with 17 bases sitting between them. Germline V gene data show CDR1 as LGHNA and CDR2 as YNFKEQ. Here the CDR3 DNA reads TGTGCCAGCAGCCAAGATGGTGTTCAGGGTAGGGACACTGAAGCTTTCTTT. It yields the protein CASSQDGVQGRDTEAFF.

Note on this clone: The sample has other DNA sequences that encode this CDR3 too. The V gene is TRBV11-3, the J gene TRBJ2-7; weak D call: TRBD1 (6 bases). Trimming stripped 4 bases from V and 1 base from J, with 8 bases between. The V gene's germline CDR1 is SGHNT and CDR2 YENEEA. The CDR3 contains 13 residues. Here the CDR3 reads CASSSTGSYEQYF. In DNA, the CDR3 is TGTGCCAGCAGCTCGACAGGTTCCTACGAGCAGTACTTC. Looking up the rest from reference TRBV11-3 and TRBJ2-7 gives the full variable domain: EAGVVQSPRYKIIEKKQPVAFWCNPISGHNTLYWYLQNLGQGPELLIRYENEEAVDDSQLPKDRFSAERLKGVDSTLKIQPAELGDSAVYLCASSSTGSYEQYFGPGTRLTVT.

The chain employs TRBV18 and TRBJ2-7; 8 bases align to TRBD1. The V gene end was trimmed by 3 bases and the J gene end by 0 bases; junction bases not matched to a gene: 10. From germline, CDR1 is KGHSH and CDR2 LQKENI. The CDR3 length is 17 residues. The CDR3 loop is CASSPDRGRASSYEQYF. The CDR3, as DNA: TGTGCCAGCTCACCCGACAGGGGACGCGCAAGCTCCTACGAGCAGTACTTC.